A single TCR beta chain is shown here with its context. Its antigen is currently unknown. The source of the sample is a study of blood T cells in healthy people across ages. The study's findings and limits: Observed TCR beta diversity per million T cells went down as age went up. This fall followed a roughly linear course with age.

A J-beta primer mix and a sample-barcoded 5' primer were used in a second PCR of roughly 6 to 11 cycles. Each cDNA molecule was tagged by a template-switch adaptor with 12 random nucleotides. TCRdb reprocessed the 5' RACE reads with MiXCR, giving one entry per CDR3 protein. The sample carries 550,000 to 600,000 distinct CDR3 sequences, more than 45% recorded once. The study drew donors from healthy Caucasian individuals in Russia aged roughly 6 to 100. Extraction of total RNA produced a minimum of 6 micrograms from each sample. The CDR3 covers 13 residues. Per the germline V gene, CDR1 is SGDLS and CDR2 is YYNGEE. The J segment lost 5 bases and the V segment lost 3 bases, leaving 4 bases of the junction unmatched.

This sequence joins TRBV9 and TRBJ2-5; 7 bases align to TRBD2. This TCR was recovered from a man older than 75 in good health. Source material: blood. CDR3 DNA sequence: TGTGCCAGCAGCGCCAAGGGAGGGGAGACCCAGTACTTC. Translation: CASSAKGGETQYF. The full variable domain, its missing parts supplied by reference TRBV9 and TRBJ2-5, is DSGVTQTPKHLITATGQRVTLRCSPRSGDLSVYWYQQSLDQGLQFLIQYYNGEERAKGNILERFSAQQFPDLHSELNLSSLELGDSALYFCASSAKGGETQYFGPGTRLLVL.